This entry lists 19 T cell receptor beta chains sequenced from one sample in a study of metastatic and nonmetastatic thyroid tumors. Until they underwent thyroid surgery, no patient had received any treatment. TCRdb re-analyzed the PCR reads using MiXCR. The sample consists of about 21,000 clones, around 13% of them appearing once. The sequenced sample was blood. The receptors here all came from a female donor with papillary thyroid cancer or a benign thyroid nodule (not recorded which). Some clones in this sample may be carry-over from other donors' samples.

This clone was detected ten times or more. This sequence joins TRBV20-1 and TRBJ1-2; D remains unclear. V was cut by 2 bases and J by 1 base, with 5 bases left in between. The CDR3 contains 12 residues. Germline V gene lookup returns CDR1 DFQATT and CDR2 SNEGSKA (reference sequence). The CDR3 region has the DNA TGCAGTGCTAGAAAGGATAACTATGGCTACACCTTC. This codes for CSARKDNYGYTF.

This clone was seen at least ten times. CDR3 in amino acids: CASLRTVTANTEAFF. The CDR3 DNA sequence: TGTGCCAGTTTACGGACAGTTACCGCGAACACTGAAGCTTTCTTT. The chain joins TRBV19 to TRBJ1-1, with D perhaps TRBD1 (6 bases). Germline V gene sequence: CDR1 LNHDA, CDR2 SQIVND (reference sequence). The CDR3 contains 15 residues. Trimming stripped 8 bases from V and 1 base from J, with 17 bases between.

Many counts were recorded for this clone. Here the CDR3 DNA reads TGTGCCAGCAGCCGAGACCGGGTGAACACTGAAGCTTTCTTT. This gives the protein CASSRDRVNTEAFF. The chain couples TRBV27 to TRBJ1-1; D not certain. In germline, CDR1 is MNHEY, CDR2 SMNVEV (reference sequence). Trimming left V 6 bases short and J 0 bases short, with 11 bases between. CDR3 length equals 14 residues.

In its sample, this clone was seen many times. V gene TRBV6-1 combines with J gene TRBJ2-1; weak D call: TRBD1 (6 bases). Germline lookup yields CDR1 MNHNS and CDR2 SASEGT. V lost 8 bases and J lost 3, with 17 bases in between. The CDR3 runs 15 residues. In DNA, the CDR3 is TGTGCCAGCCGACACCGGGACACGGACTACAATGAGCAGTTCTTC. Translation gives CASRHRDTDYNEQFF.

The sample holds many counts of this clone. Other DNA sequences within the sample encode an identical CDR3. This chain joins TRBV12-3 or TRBV12-4 and TRBJ2-5; TRBD1 matches 7 bases. This CDR3 comprises 15 residues. The V and J ends lost 2 bases and 5 bases, in that order; junction bases with no gene match: 8. CDR3 protein: CASSLRRGGGETQYF. Written as DNA, the CDR3 is TGTGCCAGCAGTTTACGCCGAGGGGGCGGGGAGACCCAGTACTTC.

This clone has ten or more counts. The J gene is TRBJ1-3, the V gene TRBV11-1; D unresolved. The germline V and J ends were trimmed by 7 bases and 1 base, with 20 bases remaining between them. Germline CDR1 and CDR2: SGHAT and FQDESV (reference sequence). The CDR3 sequence is 17 residues long. Written as DNA, the CDR3 is TGTGCCAGCACCATATCCCGGGAGCATCGATCTGGAAACACCATATATTTT. It is translated as CASTISREHRSGNTIYF.

Many counts were recorded for this clone. V gene TRBV20-1 combines with J gene TRBJ2-7, with TRBD1 as a possible D gene (5 bases). CDR1 and CDR2 (germline): DFQATT, SNEGSKA (reference sequence). V gave up 3 bases and J gave up 0 bases, with 9 bases separating them. The CDR3 runs 13 residues. The CDR3: CSASRVFSYEQYF. CDR3 nucleotides: TGCAGTGCTAGCAGGGTTTTCTCCTACGAGCAGTACTTC.

At least ten counts were recorded for this clone. The CDR3 loop is CASSQVQGNQPQHF. The CDR3 region has the DNA TGCGCCAGCAGCCAAGTCCAAGGTAATCAGCCCCAGCATTTT. The rearrangement uses TRBV4-1 and TRBJ1-5; D call uncertain. Germline CDR1 and CDR2: MGHRA and YSYEKL. V was pared by 1 base and J by 4 bases, with 8 bases between. The CDR3 sequence is 14 residues long.

This clone has a count of ten or more. This rearrangement joins TRBV20-1 to TRBJ1-1; no firm D call. Germline assignment: CDR1 DFQATT and CDR2 SNEGSKA (reference sequence). The CDR3 spans 14 residues. Deletions cut 5 bases from V and 1 base from J, with 14 bases between. The CDR3 nucleotides read TGCAGTGCTCCCGTCTTTGGGCCGAACACTGAAGCTTTCTTT. It is translated as CSAPVFGPNTEAFF.

This clone was observed a few times. The rearrangement joins TRBV27 to TRBJ2-2; maybe TRBD2 (5 bases). Germline CDR1 and CDR2: MNHEY and SMNVEV (reference sequence). This CDR3 has 16 amino acids. V shed 4 bases and J shed 3 bases, with 15 bases lying between them. CDR3 in amino acids: CASSSRVLRDTGELFF. The CDR3 DNA reads as TGTGCCAGCAGTTCGAGGGTATTACGAGACACCGGGGAGCTGTTTTTT.

This clone counts as medium-sized. The chain joins TRBV6-1 to TRBJ1-1, with unresolved D. Germline V gene lookup returns CDR1 MNHNS and CDR2 SASEGT. V was pared by 5 bases and J by 0 bases, with 10 bases between. The CDR3 consists of 14 residues. The CDR3 loop is CASSSAAVNTEAFF. The CDR3 nucleotides read TGTGCCAGCAGTTCGGCGGCAGTGAACACTGAAGCTTTCTTT.

This clone was counted ten times or more. V and J are TRBV28 and TRBJ1-1; D possibly corresponds to TRBD1 (6 bases). Germline V lookup: CDR1 MDHEN, CDR2 SYDVKM. The CDR3 length is 14 residues. V was trimmed by 6 bases and J by 7 bases, leaving 18 bases between them. CDR3 bases: TGTGCCAGCAGCGGAAGGGGGTTTAGCGGTGAAGCTTTCTTT. Translated: CASSGRGFSGEAFF.

This clone was counted many times. Other nucleotide sequences from this sample produce the same CDR3. The chain carries TRBV6-2 or TRBV6-3 and TRBJ1-1, with D tentatively TRBD1 (5 bases). CDR3 length: 18 amino acids. Deletions cut 5 bases from V and 0 bases from J, with 22 bases between. The germline CDR1 and CDR2 sequences are MNHEY and SVGEGT. The CDR3 region is CASSPPVRTIIMNTEAFF. The CDR3 DNA is TGTGCCAGCAGTCCCCCAGTCCGGACAATTATCATGAACACTGAAGCTTTCTTT.

This clone showed up many times. The chain is built from TRBV25-1 and TRBJ1-1; D may be TRBD1 (5 bases). The germline CDR1 and CDR2 sequences are MGHDK and SYGVNS. The V end lost 2 bases, the J end lost 4 bases, and 11 bases lay between the germline ends. This CDR3 is 14 amino acids long. The CDR3, as DNA: TGTGCCAGCAGTGAACAAACAGGTCTCACTGAAGCTTTCTTT. Residues: CASSEQTGLTEAFF.

The sample holds many counts of this clone. The chain couples TRBV20-1 to TRBJ2-4; perhaps TRBD1 as D (5 bases). Germline assignment: CDR1 DFQATT and CDR2 SNEGSKA (reference sequence). V was cut by 3 bases and J by 6 bases, with 6 bases left in between. CDR3 size: 11 residues. CDR3 sequence reads: CSARQGNIQYF. The CDR3 region has the DNA TGCAGTGCTAGGCAGGGAAACATTCAGTACTTC.

This clone has at least ten counts. The V and J genes are TRBV2 and TRBJ2-3; 12 positions agree with TRBD2. The J segment lost 2 bases and the V segment lost 4 bases, leaving 16 bases of the junction unmatched. The CDR3 length is 20 residues. CDR1 is SNHLY and CDR2 is FYNNEI in the germline V gene. The CDR3 here is CASSGGFETSGGMLTDTQYF. As DNA, the CDR3 is TGTGCCAGCAGTGGGGGATTTGAGACTAGCGGGGGCATGCTCACAGATACGCAGTATTTT.

In its sample, this clone was seen many times. This chain uses TRBV7-9 with TRBJ2-7; D is possibly TRBD1 or TRBD2 (5 bases each). The CDR3 has 15 residues. The germline CDR1 and CDR2 sequences are SEHNR and FQNEAQ (reference sequence). Trimming removed 2 bases from V and 0 bases from J, with 11 bases in between. The CDR3 protein is CASSLLGDGSYEQYF. In DNA form, the CDR3 reads TGTGCCAGCAGCTTACTCGGGGACGGCTCCTACGAGCAGTACTTC.

This clone was seen at least ten times. V is TRBV27 and J is TRBJ2-7; 8 bases are shared with TRBD2. V shed 6 bases, J shed 3 bases, and the junction held 4 bases outside the gene matches. The CDR3 consists of 13 residues. CDR1 and CDR2 from the germline V gene are MNHEY and SMNVEV (reference sequence). CDR3: CASSQAGDYEQYF. The CDR3 bases are TGTGCCAGCAGCCAAGCGGGAGACTACGAGCAGTACTTC.

This clone was counted at least ten times. The chain couples TRBV4-3 to TRBJ2-7; D is ambiguous. In germline, CDR1 is LGHNA, CDR2 YSLEER. V shed 1 base and J shed 2 bases, with 15 bases lying between them. The CDR3 is 16 residues long. CDR3 residues: CASSQVHNGIAYEQYF. CDR3 coding DNA: TGCGCCAGCAGCCAAGTCCATAATGGAATAGCCTACGAGCAGTACTTC.